What follows describes a single T cell receptor beta chain. Profiled with immunoSEQ multiplex PCR; TCRdb holds only in-frame clones, not every one. The sample includes over 150,000 clones, approximately 94% of them seen just once. The data were taken from a study of control samples from healthy donors and cancer patients. The sequenced sample was blood. This clonotype originated in a woman between 18 and 29 years old in good health.

CDR3 residues: CASSLLSWEGGMVETQYF. CDR3 nucleotides: TGTGCCAGCAGCTTACTTTCGTGGGAGGGTGGTATGGTTGAGACCCAGTACTTC. V gene TRBV7-9 combines with J gene TRBJ2-5; 7 bases are shared with TRBD2. CDR3 length equals 18 residues. Germline values: CDR1 SEHNR, CDR2 FQNEAQ (reference sequence). V shed 2 bases and J 5 bases; nucleotides not matched to a gene: 17.